These 20 T cell receptor beta chains share one sample of origin, sequenced in a study of T cell repertoires in cytomegalovirus infection. TCRdb independently ran MiXCR on the reads; one entry per CDR3 protein. Here the sample spans around 550,000 distinct CDR3 sequences, around a quarter being singletons. The sequencing input was PBMCs. These receptor sequences come from a human donor in good health (CMV status not recorded). Some clones in this sample may be carry-over from other donors' samples.

The table lists this clonotype with a few counts. This chain joins TRBV7-9 and TRBJ2-2; 12 nucleotides agree with TRBD2. Germline assignment: CDR1 SEHNR and CDR2 FQNEAQ (reference sequence). This CDR3 region has 18 residues. Trimming removed 6 bases from V and 5 bases from J; junction bases left unmatched: 13. The CDR3, as DNA: TGTGCCAGCAGACCTGGACTAGCGGGATCTCGAGGAACCGGGGAGCTGTTTTTT. Amino acid sequence: CASRPGLAGSRGTGELFF. Variable domain in full (rest from reference TRBV7-9 and TRBJ2-2): DTGVSQNPRHKITKRGQNVTFRCDPISEHNRLYWYRQTLGQGPEFLTYFQNEAQLEKSRLLSDRFSAERPKGSFSTLEIQRTEQGDSAMYLCASRPGLAGSRGTGELFFGEGSRLTVL.

Many counts were recorded for this clonotype. V and J are TRBV6-5 and TRBJ1-1, with 10 bases fitting TRBD1. Germline V lookup: CDR1 MNHEY, CDR2 SVGAGI. The CDR3 sequence is 15 residues long. V was clipped by 6 bases and J by 0 bases; unmatched bases: 4. In DNA form, the CDR3 reads TGTGCCAGCAGAAGGACAGGGGGAATGAACACTGAAGCTTTCTTT. Protein: CASRRTGGMNTEAFF.

In regard to this clonotype: One end of the junction is discordant with germline, which a read error may explain. This sequence joins TRBV7-2 and TRBJ1-5; no clear D gene. Germline values: CDR1 SGHTA, CDR2 FQGNSA. The length of the CDR3 is 15 residues. Written as DNA, the CDR3 is TGTGCCAGCAGCTTAGTGGCGGGCAGCAATCAGCCCCAGCAATTT. Its translation is CASSLVAGSNQPQQF.

This clonotype came up many times. This sequence joins TRBV7-2 and TRBJ2-7; no firm D call. CDR1 and CDR2 from the germline V gene are SGHTA and FQGNSA. The CDR3 is 11 residues long. Trimming cost V 3 bases and J 4 bases, with 4 bases left between them. The CDR3 is CASSFRYEQYF. Written as DNA, the CDR3 is TGTGCCAGCAGCTTTAGATACGAGCAGTACTTC.

This clonotype was seen a few times. The V and J genes are TRBV27 and TRBJ2-7; TRBD2 aligns across 8 bases. V shed 4 bases, J shed 0 bases, and the junction held 5 bases outside the gene matches. CDR3 length: 15 amino acids. Germline CDR1 reads MNHEY; CDR2 reads SMNVEV (reference sequence). CDR3 sequence: CASSWTGGPSYEQYF. The CDR3 region has the DNA TGTGCCAGCAGTTGGACGGGAGGGCCCTCCTACGAGCAGTACTTC.

This clonotype was recorded a few times. The chain combines TRBV4-2 with TRBJ1-5; D possibly corresponds to TRBD1 (5 bases). Between the trimmed V and J ends, which lost 0 bases and 7 bases, there was a span of 13 bases. Germline values: CDR1 LGHNA, CDR2 YNFKEQ. This CDR3 contains 15 residues. The CDR3 DNA is TGTGCCAGCAGCCAAGATGGGGACCCTGGGCAGCCCCAGCATTTT. It specifies CASSQDGDPGQPQHF.

This clonotype was recorded a few times. V is TRBV5-6 and J is TRBJ2-5; 12 positions agree with TRBD2. The CDR3 runs 17 residues. Germline V gene sequence: CDR1 SGHDT, CDR2 YYEEEE. Trimming removed 3 bases from V and 0 bases from J; junction bases left unmatched: 6. Here the CDR3 reads CASSSLGLAGYQETQYF. CDR3 in DNA: TGTGCCAGCAGCTCGTTAGGACTAGCGGGGTACCAAGAGACCCAGTACTTC.

In this sample, this clonotype turned up a few times. This sequence joins TRBV7-9 and TRBJ1-5; the match to TRBD1 covers 9 bases. Trimming took 5 bases from V and 4 from J; bases not matched to a gene: 6. Germline V lookup: CDR1 SEHNR, CDR2 FQNEAQ (reference sequence). CDR3 length equals 15 residues. The CDR3 bases are TGTGCCAGCAGCCCCCCCGGGACAGGGAATCAGCCCCAGCATTTT. It encodes CASSPPGTGNQPQHF.

This clonotype has a count of ten or more. The chain recombines TRBV7-2 with TRBJ2-7; 12 positions agree with TRBD2. CDR1 and CDR2 (germline): SGHTA, FQGNSA. V shed 8 bases, J shed 9 bases, and the junction held 17 bases outside the gene matches. This CDR3 comprises 16 residues. The CDR3 reads CASSRTSGDFINAQYF. In DNA form, the CDR3 reads TGTGCCAGCTCACGGACTAGCGGGGACTTCATAAATGCGCAGTACTTC.

This clonotype was observed a few times. The chain couples TRBV6-6 to TRBJ1-1; D is unclear. The CDR3 runs 14 residues. V dropped 0 bases and J dropped 10 bases, with 15 bases sitting between them. Germline CDR1 and CDR2: MNHNY and SVGAGI (reference sequence). The DNA of the CDR3 is TGTGCCAGCAGTTACTCTACGGGGATAGGTAGAGCTTTCTTT. Its protein is CASSYSTGIGRAFF.

This clonotype was seen a few times. In DNA, the CDR3 is TGTGCCAGCACCCGGAAAGGTTCTGGGGCCAACGTCCTGACTTTC. It yields the protein CASTRKGSGANVLTF. The chain has TRBV6-5 and TRBJ2-6; no clear D. The V and J ends lost 7 bases and 1 base respectively, with 11 bases between them. This CDR3 is 15 amino acids long. Germline V gives CDR1 MNHEY, CDR2 SVGAGI.

The J gene is TRBJ1-5, the V gene TRBV2, with D perhaps TRBD1 (5 bases). CDR1 is SNHLY, CDR2 FYNNEI, per germline. V was clipped by 5 bases and J by 0 bases, with 14 bases between them. The CDR3 totals 16 residues. The CDR3 is CASSIEQGHSNQPQHF. In DNA form, the CDR3 reads TGTGCCAGCAGTATTGAACAAGGACATAGCAATCAGCCCCAGCATTTT.

This clonotype was found a few times. J is TRBJ2-1 and V is TRBV27; 14 nucleotides align to TRBD2. Germline assignment: CDR1 MNHEY and CDR2 SMNVEV (reference sequence). The length of the CDR3 is 17 residues. After removal of 8 bases from V and 9 bases from J, the junction contained 15 bases not matched to a gene. CDR3 sequence reads: CASALSGGTSGSTEQFF. In DNA form, the CDR3 reads TGTGCCAGCGCCTTAAGCGGGGGGACTAGCGGGAGTACTGAGCAGTTCTTC.

This clonotype was seen only a few times. The rearrangement joins TRBV5-3 to TRBJ1-2; possibly TRBD1 for D (5 bases). Being an ORF, TRBV5-3 has a function that is uncertain. This CDR3 comprises 18 residues. Trimming took off 8 bases at V and 3 bases at J, with 29 bases between the two ends. The CDR3 nucleotides read TGTGCCAGCAGCGAACCTGGGGGGGGTACGTCCGGGGACTATGGCTACACCTTC. It encodes CASSEPGGGTSGDYGYTF.

The V gene is TRBV4-3, the J gene TRBJ2-1; 12 bases are shared with TRBD2. Germline V lookup: CDR1 LGHNA, CDR2 YSLEER. V lost 2 bases, J lost 7 bases, and 6 bases stayed unmatched. CDR3 length: 16 residues. CDR3: CASSQTTSGRWNEQFF. CDR3 bases: TGCGCCAGCAGCCAAACGACTAGCGGGAGATGGAATGAGCAGTTCTTC.

This clonotype was observed a handful of times. This rearrangement joins TRBV15 to TRBJ2-7, with D tentatively TRBD2 (5 bases). Germline-derived CDR1 and CDR2 are LNHNV and YYDKDF (reference sequence). V lost 1 base, J lost 6 bases, and 19 bases lay in between. The CDR3 covers 16 residues. CDR3 DNA sequence: TGTGCCACCAGCAGAGGCATCGGGCTAGCTGAAGCCGAGCAGTACTTC. Residues: CATSRGIGLAEAEQYF. The variable domain in full, with the rest retrieved from reference TRBV15 and TRBJ2-7, is DAMVIQNPRYQVTQFGKPVTLSCSQTLNHNVMYWYQQKSSQAPKLLFHYYDKDFNNEADTPDNFQSRRPNTSFCFLDIRSPGLGDTAMYLCATSRGIGLAEAEQYFGPGTRLTVT.

There are a few counts of this clonotype. The CDR3 loop reads CASSPRQFGGSPLHF. CDR3 sequence (DNA): TGCGCCAGCAGCCCAAGACAGTTCGGAGGTTCACCCCTCCACTTT. This chain uses TRBV4-1 with TRBJ1-6, with D possibly being TRBD1 (5 bases). This CDR3 contains 15 residues. V was cut by 4 bases and J by 9 bases, with 16 bases left in between. Germline lookup yields CDR1 MGHRA and CDR2 YSYEKL.

The chain combines TRBV24-1 with TRBJ2-2, with D perhaps matching TRBD1 (5 bases). The germline CDR1 and CDR2 sequences are KGHDR and SFDVKD. V was pared by 5 bases and J by 2 bases, with 8 bases between. The CDR3 has 14 amino acids. The DNA for the CDR3 is TGTGCCACCAGTGTAGGGGTCAACACCGGGGAGCTGTTTTTT. Protein product: CATSVGVNTGELFF.

This clonotype was counted at least ten times. This chain connects TRBV11-2 to TRBJ2-4, with D maybe TRBD1 (7 bases). CDR1 SGHAT and CDR2 FQNNGV come from the germline V gene. The CDR3 contains 17 residues. V lost 5 bases and J 6 bases, leaving 23 bases between the germline ends. CDR3 in DNA: TGTGCCAGCAGCACCCAAACGGGACAGTCCGGGGGAAACATTCAGTACTTC. Its protein is CASSTQTGQSGGNIQYF. The variable domain in full, completed from reference TRBV11-2 and TRBJ2-4, reads EAGVAQSPRYKIIEKRQSVAFWCNPISGHATLYWYQQILGQGPKLLIQFQNNGVVDDSQLPKDRFSAERLKGVDSTLKIQPAKLEDSAVYLCASSTQTGQSGGNIQYFGAGTRLSVL.

In its sample, this clonotype was seen a few times. V gene TRBV7-2 combines with J gene TRBJ1-2; D remains unclear. The CDR3 runs to 13 residues. V shed 3 bases and J shed 4 bases, with 9 bases lying between them. The germline V gene has CDR1 SGHTA and CDR2 FQGNSA. The CDR3 loop is CASSLDLIYGYTF. The CDR3 region has the DNA TGTGCCAGCAGCTTGGACCTCATCTATGGCTACACCTTC.